This entry lists 6 T cell receptor beta chains sequenced from one sample in a study of T-cell reconstitution after alpha-beta-depleted transplantation in children (TCRdb year 2016). The library was prepared using PCR. The sample was run on an Illumina HiSeq 2500. TCR libraries were prepared with molecular barcoding, using unique molecular identifiers to normalize TCRbeta repertoire quantification. Starting from the raw public reads, TCRdb applied fastp trimming at Q25, assembled clones with MiXCR and retained in-frame beta chains. For every CDR3 protein sequence, its rows merge into one entry that carries the most common genes and DNA. The sample table lists 500,000 to 600,000 distinct CDR3 sequences, roughly 27% of them with a count of one. Around a third of the sample is taken by the ten largest. The treatment or condition label, as the study defines it: allogeneic hematopoietic cell transplantation with graft depleted of TCRalphabeta T cells and CD19 B cells.

The sample consisted of PBMCs, taken before TCRalphabeta/CD19-depleted stem cell transplant. The origin of the receptors is a boy less than two years old with Wiskott-Aldrich syndrome, due to receive a stem cell transplant.

This rearrangement joins TRBV10-3 to TRBJ2-1; 12 bases are a match to TRBD2. The trim removed 7 bases at V and 4 bases at J, leaving 5 bases unmatched. The CDR3 has 15 residues. Germline CDR1 is ENHRY and CDR2 is SYGVKD. CDR3 in amino acids: CAIKAGLAGYNEQFF. For the CDR3, the DNA is TGTGCCATCAAGGCGGGACTAGCGGGTTACAATGAGCAGTTCTTC.

This clonotype was detected a few times. The chain uses TRBV7-2 and TRBJ2-2; 12 nucleotides match TRBD2. Germline V lookup: CDR1 SGHTA, CDR2 FQGNSA. J gave up 6 bases and V 1 base, and 6 bases lay outside the gene matches. The CDR3 contains 17 residues. In DNA, the CDR3 is TGTGCCAGCAGCTTAGTAAGGACTAGCGGGATATCCGGGGAGCTGTTTTTT. As protein: CASSLVRTSGISGELFF.

This clonotype turned up a few times. The chain uses TRBV20-1 and TRBJ1-6, with a tentative D call TRBD1 (5 bases). Trimming pared 6 bases from V and 10 bases from J, leaving 19 bases between. In germline, CDR1 is DFQATT, CDR2 SNEGSKA (reference sequence). This CDR3 region has 14 residues. CDR3: CSAKVGPGGSPLHF. The CDR3 nucleotides are TGCAGTGCGAAGGTGGGACCCGGAGGATCACCCCTCCACTTT.

The gene calls are TRBV6-5 and TRBJ2-7, with 7 bases that match TRBD1. Germline V CDR1 and CDR2: MNHEY, SVGAGI. V was pared by 4 bases and J by 4 bases, with 4 bases of the junction left unmatched. The CDR3 extends over 13 amino acids. As DNA, the CDR3 is TGTGCCAGCAGTTTCAAACAGGGGTACGAGCAGTACTTC. This codes for CASSFKQGYEQYF.

This rearrangement joins TRBV3-1 to TRBJ2-3; no clear D. Germline V gene data show CDR1 as LGHDT and CDR2 as YNNKEL (reference sequence). Trimming left V 2 bases short and J 0 bases short, with 6 bases between. The CDR3 is 14 residues long. In DNA form, the CDR3 reads TGTGCCAGCAGCCAACTTTCTAGCACAGATACGCAGTATTTT. Protein: CASSQLSSTDTQYF.

The V gene is TRBV7-8, the J gene TRBJ1-3, with TRBD1 matching over 9 bases. After removal of 4 bases from V and 2 bases from J, the junction contained 12 bases not matched to a gene. CDR1 is SGHVS, CDR2 FQNEAQ, per germline. The CDR3 has 18 amino acids. In nucleotides, the CDR3 is TGTGCCAGCAGCTCCCCAAGGGGGACAGGGTTGACTGGAAACACCATATATTTT. As protein: CASSSPRGTGLTGNTIYF.